This record covers a single TCR beta chain. Its antigen is not known. This specimen belongs to a study of graft-versus-host responses after intestinal transplantation. Across the study: The study gave all recipients anti-thymocyte globulin induction, then tacrolimus and steroids for 2 to 3 years. Overall study results and limits: Recipient marrow harbored GvH clones, some of which surfaced first in ileum or blood. Within allografts, high graft-versus-host to host-versus-graft clonal ratios were seen among patients with graft-donor T cell macrochimerism.

V lost 5 bases to trimming and J lost 4 bases, with 9 bases between them. The CDR3 covers 14 residues. From germline, CDR1 is PRHDT and CDR2 FYEKMQ (reference sequence). Repertoires were generated with immunoSEQ multiplex PCR, while TCRdb's copy carries only in-frame clones and drops some. The table shows around 100,000 clones, with about 90% occurring only once. The chain couples TRBV13 to TRBJ1-6, with D perhaps matching TRBD1 (5 bases). The sequence was obtained from a human donor who was the organ donor for an intestinal transplant. The sequencing used unstimulated CD4+ T cells sorted from spleen or lymph node cells, collected before transplant. This CDR3 reads CASSDGQYNSPLHF. Here the CDR3 DNA reads TGTGCCAGCAGCGACGGACAATATAATTCACCCCTCCACTTT.